The 27 T cell receptor beta chains given below trace back to one sample, sequenced in a study of T cells in Graves' hyperthyroidism and ophthalmopathy. RNA transcripts yielded amplified TCR beta CDR3 regions. During a first-round RT-PCR of the TCR CDR3, the HTBI primer set was used. A single record per CDR3 protein comes from TCRdb applying MiXCR to the multiplex PCR reads. Counted here are fewer than 450,000 distinct CDR3 sequences, approximately 18% occurring once; the ten biggest clones make up 34%. Specimen: blood. Receptor source: a woman younger than 45 with Graves' hyperthyroidism that later progressed to Graves' ophthalmopathy.

This clonotype showed up just a few times. The chain couples TRBV7-9 to TRBJ2-7; TRBD2 might be the D (6 bases). Germline V gives CDR1 SEHNR, CDR2 FQNEAQ (reference sequence). Trimming shortened V by 5 bases and J by 5 bases, and 19 bases separated the two germline ends. CDR3 size: 15 residues. This CDR3 reads CASSARLSGDHEQYF. The CDR3 DNA follows: TGTGCCAGCAGCGCCCGCCTTTCGGGGGATCACGAGCAGTACTTC. The whole variable domain, filled in from reference TRBV7-9 and TRBJ2-7, reads DTGVSQNPRHKITKRGQNVTFRCDPISEHNRLYWYRQTLGQGPEFLTYFQNEAQLEKSRLLSDRFSAERPKGSFSTLEIQRTEQGDSAMYLCASSARLSGDHEQYFGPGTRLTVT.

At least ten counts were recorded for this clonotype. This chain uses TRBV30 with TRBJ1-2; no firm D call. CDR3 size: 13 residues. Germline V gene sequence: CDR1 GTSNPN, CDR2 SVGIG (reference sequence). Trimming removed 3 bases at V and 4 bases at J, with 12 bases between. In DNA, the CDR3 is TGTGCCTGGAGGAGGGAGATGATCTATGGCTACACCTTC. Protein product: CAWRREMIYGYTF.

Many counts were recorded for this clonotype. The chain links TRBV4-1 to TRBJ1-1, with D possibly matching TRBD1 (6 bases). In germline, CDR1 is MGHRA, CDR2 YSYEKL. The V and J ends lost 6 bases and 2 bases respectively, with 16 bases between them. The CDR3 sequence is 15 residues long. In DNA form, the CDR3 reads TGCGCCAGCAGTACCAAACAGGGCCTAAACACTGAAGCTTTCTTT. Translated, it gives CASSTKQGLNTEAFF.

This clonotype was seen many times. The J gene is TRBJ1-1, the V gene TRBV20-1; D gene unclear. The CDR3 contains 14 residues. Germline CDR1 is DFQATT and CDR2 is SNEGSKA (reference sequence). This chain's CDR3 is CSLEEGREVAEAFF. The CDR3 DNA reads as TGCTCGCTCGAAGAGGGCCGGGAAGTGGCTGAAGCTTTCTTT.

This clonotype has at least ten counts. V and J are TRBV2 and TRBJ2-7; D gene uncertain. V lost 4 bases, J lost 2 bases, and 6 bases lay in between. This CDR3 is built from 12 residues. The germline gives CDR1 SNHLY, CDR2 FYNNEI. DNA of the CDR3: TGTGCCAGCAGTGCTGAGACCTACGAGCAGTACTTC. Protein sequence: CASSAETYEQYF.

In this sample, this clonotype turned up many times. The chain links TRBV2 to TRBJ1-2; possible D gene TRBD1, 6 bases. V dropped 4 bases and J dropped 5 bases, with 8 bases sitting between them. The CDR3 extends over 12 amino acids. The germline V gene has CDR1 SNHLY and CDR2 FYNNEI. CDR3 protein: CASSGTEYGYTF. The DNA of the CDR3 is TGTGCCAGCAGTGGGACAGAGTATGGCTACACCTTC.

Note on this clonotype: A much larger clone lies a single base off, so this may be a read error. V and J are TRBV6-2 or TRBV6-3 and TRBJ1-2, with D possibly being TRBD1 (6 bases). Trimming removed 5 bases at V and 3 bases at J, with 13 bases between. This CDR3 has 14 residues. Germline V gene sequence: CDR1 MNHEY, CDR2 SVGEGT. CDR3 nucleotides: TGTGCCAGCAGTAAAGACAGGAATGACTATGGCTACACCTTC. Translating gives CASSKDRNDYGYTF.

In its sample, this clonotype was seen many times. The genes are TRBV3-1 and TRBJ2-1; D unresolved. V gave up 4 bases and J gave up 9 bases, with 16 bases separating them. Germline V CDR1 and CDR2: LGHDT, YNNKEL (reference sequence). The CDR3 loop spans 14 amino acids. The CDR3 is CASSPEYSFAEQFF. CDR3 sequence (DNA): TGTGCCAGCAGCCCCGAATACTCTTTCGCTGAGCAGTTCTTC.

This clonotype was counted many times. The chain carries TRBV9 and TRBJ2-3; no clear D gene. The CDR3 is 13 amino acids. The germline V and J ends were trimmed by 0 bases and 6 bases, with 8 bases remaining between them. Germline V gene data show CDR1 as SGDLS and CDR2 as YYNGEE. CDR3 amino acids: CASSVEVWDTQYF. In DNA, the CDR3 is TGTGCCAGCAGCGTAGAGGTTTGGGATACGCAGTATTTT.

The chain joins TRBV7-9 to TRBJ1-2; a possible D gene is TRBD1 (5 bases). Looked up from germline, CDR1 is SEHNR and CDR2 is FQNEAQ (reference sequence). The CDR3 contains 17 residues. Trimming took off 0 bases at V and 0 bases at J, with 14 bases between the two ends. The CDR3 spells CASSLARRDLANYGYTF. CDR3 DNA: TGTGCCAGCAGCTTAGCGAGACGGGACTTAGCTAACTATGGCTACACCTTC.

The DNA of the CDR3 is TGTGCCAGCAGTTACGGACAGGGGAACTACGAGCAGTACGTC. Its translation: CASSYGQGNYEQYV. The V and J genes are TRBV6-5 and TRBJ2-7, with 9 positions matching TRBD1. The germline CDR1 and CDR2 sequences are MNHEY and SVGAGI. V trimming: 2 bases; J trimming: 3 bases; junction bases outside the gene matches: 2. The length of the CDR3 is 14 residues.

In its sample, this clonotype was seen many times. The chain employs TRBV5-6 and TRBJ1-2; 7 nucleotides agree with TRBD1. CDR1 is SGHDT and CDR2 is YYEEEE in the germline V gene. The CDR3 is made up of 13 amino acids. The trim removed 4 bases at V and 10 bases at J, leaving 10 bases unmatched. CDR3 protein: CASSQQGHSDYTF. For the CDR3, the DNA is TGTGCCAGCAGCCAACAGGGGCATTCTGACTACACCTTC.

In its sample, this clonotype was seen many times. The genes are TRBV29-1 and TRBJ2-2; D gene ambiguous. Trimming took 6 bases from V and 8 from J, leaving 10 bases between them. The CDR3 spans 11 residues. In germline, CDR1 is SQVTM, CDR2 ANQGSEA. CDR3 residues: CSVPKGGELFF. In DNA form, the CDR3 reads TGCAGCGTCCCTAAGGGTGGGGAGCTGTTTTTT.

This clonotype was recorded at least ten times. The CDR3: CASSSLTNREAFF. CDR3 bases: TGTGCCAGCAGTTCCCTGACGAACCGTGAAGCTTTCTTT. V is TRBV27 and J is TRBJ1-1; D call uncertain. The V end was cut by 4 bases, the J end by 7 bases, with 13 bases between. Germline V CDR1 and CDR2: MNHEY, SMNVEV (reference sequence). The CDR3 consists of 13 residues.

This clonotype was counted many times. The rearrangement joins TRBV5-1 to TRBJ2-1; D is perhaps TRBD2 (5 bases). Germline CDR1 SGHRS, CDR2 YFSETQ. This CDR3 is 15 amino acids long. V lost 4 bases to trimming and J lost 2 bases, with 13 bases between them. The CDR3 spells CASSPTFGTYNEQFF. The CDR3 DNA is TGCGCCAGCAGCCCCACTTTCGGGACCTACAATGAGCAGTTCTTC.

Only a few counts were recorded for this clonotype. The junction does not match germline at one end; this may be a read error. The chain joins TRBV7-2 to TRBJ2-1, with 15 bases lining up with TRBD2. CDR1 SGHTA and CDR2 FQGNSA come from the germline V gene. The CDR3 totals 15 residues. CDR3 protein: CATSSLTGLAGGLFF. CDR3 in DNA: TGTGCCACCAGCTCCCTAACTGGACTAGCGGGAGGGTTGTTCTTC. The variable domain in full, with the rest retrieved from reference TRBV7-2 and TRBJ2-1, is GAGVSQSPSNKVTEKGKDVELRCDPISGHTALYWYRQSLGQGLEFLIYFQGNSAPDKSGLPSDRFSAERTGGSVSTLTIQRTQQEDSAVYLCATSSLTGLAGGLFFGPGTRLTVL.

This chain links TRBV3-1 with TRBJ2-3; 8 bases agree with TRBD2. The CDR3 length is 16 residues. In germline, CDR1 is LGHDT, CDR2 YNNKEL (reference sequence). V was pared by 2 bases and J by 2 bases, with 6 bases of the junction left unmatched. The chain's CDR3 is CASSQLRGRYTDTQYF. The CDR3 DNA reads TGTGCCAGCAGCCAACTGCGCGGGAGGTACACAGATACGCAGTATTTT.

This clonotype was seen at least ten times. The chain couples TRBV10-3 to TRBJ2-7, with D perhaps assigned TRBD1 or TRBD2 (5 bases each). CDR1 is ENHRY, CDR2 SYGVKD, per germline. This CDR3 spans 12 amino acids. V lost 2 bases, J lost 3 bases, and 5 bases lay in between. Here the CDR3 DNA reads TGTGCCATCAGTGAGGGGGGCTACGAGCAGTACTTC. Its translation: CAISEGGYEQYF.

This clonotype was counted ten times or more. V usage is TRBV27 and J usage is TRBJ1-2; D gene uncertain. CDR1 is MNHEY and CDR2 is SMNVEV in the germline V gene (reference sequence). V dropped 3 bases and J dropped 4 bases, with 9 bases sitting between them. CDR3 length: 13 residues. Written as DNA, the CDR3 is TGTGCCAGCAGTTTGAAACAGTCCTATGGCTACACCTTC. This encodes CASSLKQSYGYTF.

This clonotype came up a few times. J is TRBJ2-7 and V is TRBV4-1; TRBD1 might be the D (5 bases). The CDR3 totals 15 residues. Germline CDR1 is MGHRA and CDR2 is YSYEKL. V was cut by 2 bases and J by 5 bases, with 16 bases left in between. The CDR3 nucleotides are TGCGCCAGCAGCCAAACAGGAATTGGGGCTAACGAGCAGTACTTC. It yields the protein CASSQTGIGANEQYF.

This clonotype came up many times. This rearrangement joins TRBV19 to TRBJ1-2; D possibly corresponds to TRBD1 (5 bases). Germline V gene data show CDR1 as LNHDA and CDR2 as SQIVND (reference sequence). This CDR3 spans 13 amino acids. V was trimmed by 9 bases and J by 3 bases, leaving 14 bases between them. The chain's CDR3 is CASRDGGYYGYTF. The DNA for the CDR3 is TGTGCCAGCCGGGACGGCGGATACTATGGCTACACCTTC.

This clonotype has only a few counts. CDR3: CASSSRTGRSYNEQFF. CDR3 nucleotide sequence: TGTGCCAGCAGCTCAAGGACAGGTCGGTCCTACAATGAGCAGTTCTTC. The rearrangement uses TRBV11-3 and TRBJ2-1, with TRBD1 matching 7 bases. Germline values: CDR1 SGHNT, CDR2 YENEEA. The CDR3 spans 16 residues. The V segment lost 4 bases and the J segment 1 base; nucleotides outside the gene matches: 7. The whole variable domain, remainder taken from reference TRBV11-3 and TRBJ2-1, is EAGVVQSPRYKIIEKKQPVAFWCNPISGHNTLYWYLQNLGQGPELLIRYENEEAVDDSQLPKDRFSAERLKGVDSTLKIQPAELGDSAVYLCASSSRTGRSYNEQFFGPGTRLTVL.

Of note for this clonotype: A read error may explain this, as a much larger clone is one base away. The CDR3 carries no conserved terminal phenylalanine or tryptophan, so it likely arises from a read error. The chain links TRBV28 to TRBJ1-2; 9 nucleotides match TRBD1. This CDR3 has 17 residues. CDR1 is MDHEN and CDR2 is SYDVKM in the germline V gene. The V segment lost 6 bases and the J segment 8 bases; nucleotides outside the gene matches: 19. The CDR3, as DNA: TGTGCCAGCAGCACACCTCCTGGGACAGGGCTCTCGAGGGGCTACACCCTC. This gives the protein CASSTPPGTGLSRGYTL.

This sequence joins TRBV25-1 and TRBJ2-5, with 8 bases that match TRBD1. This CDR3 region has 16 residues. Unmatched junction bases numbered 8, after V lost 4 bases and J lost 1 base. In germline, CDR1 is MGHDK, CDR2 SYGVNS. The CDR3 is CASSGPRDRSQETQYF. The DNA for the CDR3 is TGTGCCAGCAGTGGACCCCGGGACAGGAGCCAAGAGACCCAGTACTTC.

This clonotype was seen a few times. The chain has TRBV13 and TRBJ2-6; TRBD1 is a possible D gene (6 bases). CDR1 is PRHDT, CDR2 FYEKMQ, per germline (reference sequence). Trimming stripped 1 base from V and 3 bases from J, with 10 bases between. This CDR3 has 16 residues. The DNA for the CDR3 is TGTGCCAGCAGCTTAGACAGGGTGGTTGGGGCCAACGTCCTGACTTTC. This codes for CASSLDRVVGANVLTF.

This clonotype was counted a few times. The J gene is TRBJ2-5, the V gene TRBV6-1, with D tentatively TRBD1 (6 bases). V lost 7 bases to trimming and J lost 5 bases, with 14 bases between them. This CDR3 contains 13 residues. Germline lookup yields CDR1 MNHNS and CDR2 SASEGT. The CDR3 sequence: CASNKDSWETQYF. The CDR3 DNA follows: TGTGCCAGCAACAAGGACAGCTGGGAGACCCAGTACTTC.

In its sample, this clonotype was seen many times. This chain links TRBV12-3 or TRBV12-4 with TRBJ2-5; TRBD1 aligns across 8 bases. V was pared by 4 bases and J by 2 bases, with 0 bases of the junction left unmatched. The CDR3 extends over 13 amino acids. For the CDR3, the DNA is TGTGCCAGCAGTTGGACAGGGCAAGAGACCCAGTACTTC. Translation: CASSWTGQETQYF.